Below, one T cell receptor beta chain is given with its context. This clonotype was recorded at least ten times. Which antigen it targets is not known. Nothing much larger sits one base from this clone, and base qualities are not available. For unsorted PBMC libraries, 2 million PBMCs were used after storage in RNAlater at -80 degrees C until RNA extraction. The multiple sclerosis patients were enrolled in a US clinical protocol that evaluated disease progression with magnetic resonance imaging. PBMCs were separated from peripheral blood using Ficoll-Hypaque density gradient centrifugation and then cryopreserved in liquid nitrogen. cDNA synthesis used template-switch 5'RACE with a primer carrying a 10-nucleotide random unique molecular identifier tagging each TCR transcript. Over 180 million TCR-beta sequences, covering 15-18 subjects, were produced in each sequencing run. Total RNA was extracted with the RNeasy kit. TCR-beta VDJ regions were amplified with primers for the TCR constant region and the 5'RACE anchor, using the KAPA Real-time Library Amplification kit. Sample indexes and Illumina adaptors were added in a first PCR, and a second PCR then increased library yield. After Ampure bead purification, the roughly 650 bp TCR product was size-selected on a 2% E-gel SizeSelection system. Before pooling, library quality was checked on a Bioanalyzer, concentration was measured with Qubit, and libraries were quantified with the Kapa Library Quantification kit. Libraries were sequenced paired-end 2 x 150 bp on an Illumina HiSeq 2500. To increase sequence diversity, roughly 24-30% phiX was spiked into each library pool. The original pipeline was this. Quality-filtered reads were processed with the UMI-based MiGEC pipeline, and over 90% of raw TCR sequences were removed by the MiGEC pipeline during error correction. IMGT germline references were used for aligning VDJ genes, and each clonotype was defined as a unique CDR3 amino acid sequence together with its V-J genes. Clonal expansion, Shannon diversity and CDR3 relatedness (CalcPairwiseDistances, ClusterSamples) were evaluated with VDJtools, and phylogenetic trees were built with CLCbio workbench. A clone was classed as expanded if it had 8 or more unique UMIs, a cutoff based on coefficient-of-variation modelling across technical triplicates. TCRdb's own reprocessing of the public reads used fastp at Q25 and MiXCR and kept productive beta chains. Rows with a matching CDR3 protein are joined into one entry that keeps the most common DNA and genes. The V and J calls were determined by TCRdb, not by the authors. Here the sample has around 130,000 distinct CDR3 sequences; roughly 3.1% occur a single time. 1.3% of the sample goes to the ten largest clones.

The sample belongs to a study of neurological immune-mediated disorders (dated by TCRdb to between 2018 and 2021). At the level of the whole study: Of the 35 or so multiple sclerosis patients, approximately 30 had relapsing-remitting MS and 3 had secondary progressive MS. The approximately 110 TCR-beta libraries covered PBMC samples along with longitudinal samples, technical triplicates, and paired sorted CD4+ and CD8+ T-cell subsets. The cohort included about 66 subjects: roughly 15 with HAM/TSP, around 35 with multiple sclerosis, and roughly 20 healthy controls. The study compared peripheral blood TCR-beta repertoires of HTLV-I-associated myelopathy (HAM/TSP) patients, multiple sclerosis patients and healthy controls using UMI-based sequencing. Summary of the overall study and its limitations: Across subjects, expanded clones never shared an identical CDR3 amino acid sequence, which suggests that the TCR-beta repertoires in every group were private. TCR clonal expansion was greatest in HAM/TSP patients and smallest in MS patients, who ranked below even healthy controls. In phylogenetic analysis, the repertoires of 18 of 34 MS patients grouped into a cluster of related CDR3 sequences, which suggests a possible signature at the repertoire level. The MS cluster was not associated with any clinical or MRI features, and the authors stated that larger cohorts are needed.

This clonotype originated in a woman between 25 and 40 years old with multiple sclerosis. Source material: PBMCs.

The DNA sequence is as follows: TGTGCCAGCAGCCTGTCGACCGGGACAGAGAGTGGCTACACCTTC. This yields the protein CASSLSTGTESGYTF. The chain employs TRBV7-2 and TRBJ1-2, and TRBD1 aligns with 7 junction nucleotides. CDR1 and CDR2, looked up from the germline V gene, are SGHTA and FQGNSA. Taken from cysteine to phenylalanine, the CDR3 has 15 residues. The retained sequence is limited to the CDR3, 45 bases, with the frame set at the first base. V and J are trimmed by 5 bases and 7 bases, and the gene matches miss 13 bases of the junction.